Following are 14 T cell receptor beta chains from one sample sequenced in a study of PD-1 blockade in classical Hodgkin lymphoma. Time point in this sample: newly diagnosed, previously untreated cHL patient sample. Thawed PBMCs yielded CD4+ T cells through magnetic negative selection. Profiled with immunoSEQ multiplex PCR; TCRdb holds only in-frame clones, not every one. The data show fewer than 40,000 clones, 80% to 90% seen once. The specimen sequenced was CD4+ T cells from blood. Source of these receptors: a human donor with classical Hodgkin lymphoma.

The V gene is TRBV9, the J gene TRBJ2-7; 7 bases are shared with TRBD1. This CDR3 is 14 amino acids long. With V trimmed by 3 bases and J by 6 bases, 9 bases remained unmatched. The V gene's germline CDR1 is SGDLS and CDR2 YYNGEE. CDR3 DNA sequence: TGTGCCAGCAGCGGACCCGGGACAGTCTTCGAGCAGTACTTC. Translated, it gives CASSGPGTVFEQYF.

This chain uses TRBV9 with TRBJ2-2; TRBD1 agrees at 9 bases. Germline loops: CDR1 SGDLS, CDR2 YYNGEE. The length of the CDR3 is 16 residues. With 5 bases clipped from V and 5 bases from J, the junction kept 10 bases outside the gene matches. For the CDR3, the DNA is TGTGCCAGCAGTGAGCGAGGGGACAGGGTAACCGGGGAGCTGTTTTTT. Its protein is CASSERGDRVTGELFF.

V is TRBV28 and J is TRBJ2-1, with D possibly matching TRBD1 (5 bases). Trimming took off 4 bases at V and 9 bases at J, with 10 bases between the two ends. From germline, CDR1 is MDHEN and CDR2 SYDVKM. This CDR3 has 12 residues. The CDR3 loop reads CASSSPQGEQFF. CDR3 in DNA: TGTGCCAGCAGTTCCCCGCAGGGTGAGCAGTTCTTC.

This rearrangement joins TRBV18 to TRBJ1-2, with 8 nucleotides matching TRBD1. The germline gives CDR1 KGHSH, CDR2 LQKENI. The junction had 7 bases not matched to a gene; V was cut back by 0 bases and J by 7 bases. The CDR3 contains 15 residues. The CDR3 protein is CASSPPRTGRGGYTF. The CDR3 coding sequence is TGTGCCAGCTCACCACCGAGGACAGGGAGAGGTGGCTACACCTTC.

The rearrangement links TRBV2 to TRBJ2-7; 9 bases are a match to TRBD1. Germline values: CDR1 SNHLY, CDR2 FYNNEI. With V trimmed by 7 bases and J by 2 bases, 18 bases remained unmatched. The CDR3 spans 18 residues. Here the CDR3 DNA reads TGTGCCAGCACCTTAAGGACAGCCGGGACAGGGAACACCTACGAGCAGTACTTC. Translating gives CASTLRTAGTGNTYEQYF.

This clone was picked up one time. V usage is TRBV6-6 and J usage is TRBJ1-5; TRBD1 agrees at 9 bases. CDR3 length: 15 residues. Trimming took 7 bases from V and 4 from J; bases not matched to a gene: 8. CDR1 is MNHNY and CDR2 is SVGAGI in the germline V gene (reference sequence). CDR3 nucleotides: TGTGCCAGCACCACAACAGGGGGCGGGAATCAGCCCCAGCATTTT. Its protein product is CASTTTGGGNQPQHF.

The rearrangement uses TRBV7-2 and TRBJ1-5; a possible D gene is TRBD1 (6 bases). CDR3 length: 14 residues. The germline V and J ends were trimmed by 5 bases and 5 bases, with 13 bases remaining between them. Germline CDR1 reads SGHTA; CDR2 reads FQGNSA. The DNA of the CDR3 is TGTGCCAGCAGCCGCCGTGGGGGCGATCAGCCCCAGCATTTT. It yields the protein CASSRRGGDQPQHF. The whole variable domain, filled in from reference TRBV7-2 and TRBJ1-5, reads GAGVSQSPSNKVTEKGKDVELRCDPISGHTALYWYRQSLGQGLEFLIYFQGNSAPDKSGLPSDRFSAERTGGSVSTLTIQRTQQEDSAVYLCASSRRGGDQPQHFGDGTRLSIL.

The chain carries TRBV5-1 and TRBJ2-2; TRBD2 might be the D (6 bases). Germline V CDR1 and CDR2: SGHRS, YFSETQ. Deletions cut 4 bases from V and 3 bases from J, with 13 bases between. This CDR3 is built from 15 residues. CDR3 sequence reads: CASSLDYPDTGELFF. In nucleotides, the CDR3 is TGCGCCAGCAGCCTGGACTATCCGGACACCGGGGAGCTGTTTTTT.

The chain uses TRBV28 and TRBJ2-3, with 7 bases that match TRBD1. Germline V gene sequence: CDR1 MDHEN, CDR2 SYDVKM. This CDR3 is 14 amino acids long. The J segment lost 4 bases and the V segment lost 4 bases, leaving 5 bases of the junction unmatched. CDR3 loop: CASSSDRSADTQYF. CDR3 nucleotide sequence: TGTGCCAGCAGTTCGGACAGGAGTGCAGATACGCAGTATTTT.

This clone was detected a few times. V usage is TRBV7-9 and J usage is TRBJ1-4; D unclear. V gave up 5 bases and J gave up 7 bases, with 5 bases separating them. This CDR3 has 11 residues. Germline assignment: CDR1 SEHNR and CDR2 FQNEAQ (reference sequence). In nucleotides, the CDR3 is TGTGCCAGCAGCCCCAGTGAAAAACTGTTTTTT. Its translation: CASSPSEKLFF.

This chain uses TRBV5-1 with TRBJ1-6; D is undetermined. This CDR3 comprises 14 residues. The germline V gene encodes CDR1 SGHRS and CDR2 YFSETQ. The V gene lost 3 bases and the J gene lost 8 bases, with 12 bases spanning the gap. The CDR3 coding sequence is TGCGCCAGCAGCTCGGGGTGGGGAGATTCACCCCTCCACTTT. Amino acids: CASSSGWGDSPLHF.

The chain employs TRBV15 and TRBJ1-5; D ambiguous. CDR3 size: 16 residues. V was cut by 0 bases and J by 0 bases, with 9 bases left in between. Germline CDR1 LNHNV, CDR2 YYDKDF (reference sequence). CDR3 amino acids: CATSRDPRNSNQPQHF. The CDR3 nucleotides read TGTGCCACCAGCAGAGATCCGAGGAATAGCAATCAGCCCCAGCATTTT.

The chain recombines TRBV5-4 with TRBJ2-1; TRBD2 matches 8 bases. There are 15 residues in the CDR3. Germline V lookup: CDR1 SGHNT, CDR2 YYREEE (reference sequence). With V trimmed by 4 bases and J by 8 bases, 11 bases remained unmatched. CDR3 residues: CASSPGTSPLDEQFF. The CDR3 DNA is TGTGCCAGCAGCCCCGGGACTAGTCCTCTCGATGAGCAGTTCTTC.

This chain uses TRBV9 with TRBJ2-7; D unclear. This CDR3 region has 13 residues. Germline CDR1 is SGDLS and CDR2 is YYNGEE. Deletions cut 4 bases from V and 3 bases from J, with 11 bases between. The CDR3: CASSFRAGYEQYF. In nucleotides, the CDR3 is TGTGCCAGCAGCTTCCGGGCTGGCTACGAGCAGTACTTC.